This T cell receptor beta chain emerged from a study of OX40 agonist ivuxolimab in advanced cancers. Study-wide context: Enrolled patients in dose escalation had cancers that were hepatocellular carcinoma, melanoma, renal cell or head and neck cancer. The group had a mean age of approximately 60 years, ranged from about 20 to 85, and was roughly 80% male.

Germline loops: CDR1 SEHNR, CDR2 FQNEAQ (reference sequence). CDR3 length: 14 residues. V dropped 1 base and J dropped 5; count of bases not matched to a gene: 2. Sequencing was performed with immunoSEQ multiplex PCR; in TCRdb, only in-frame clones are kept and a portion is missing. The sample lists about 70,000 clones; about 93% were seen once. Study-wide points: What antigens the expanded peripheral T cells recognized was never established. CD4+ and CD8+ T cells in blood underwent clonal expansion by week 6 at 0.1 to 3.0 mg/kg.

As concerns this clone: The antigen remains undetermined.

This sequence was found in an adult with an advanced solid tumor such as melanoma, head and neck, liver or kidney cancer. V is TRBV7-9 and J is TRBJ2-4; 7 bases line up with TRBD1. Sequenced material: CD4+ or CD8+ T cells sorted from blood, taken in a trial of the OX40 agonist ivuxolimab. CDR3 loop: CASSLEQGQNIQYF. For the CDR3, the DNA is TGTGCCAGCAGCTTAGAACAGGGGCAAAACATTCAGTACTTC.